A selection of T cell receptor beta chains follows, all from one sample in a study of T cell repertoires in cytomegalovirus infection. Using its own MiXCR run on the reads, TCRdb lists one record per CDR3 protein. The table shows around 800,000 distinct CDR3 sequences, with about 31% occurring only once. What these receptors recognize is not known. This sample comprised cultured CD8+ T cells from PBMCs, obtained from culture after CMV antigen stimulation. The receptors here all came from a human donor in good health (CMV status not recorded). Some clones in this sample may be carry-over from other donors' samples. Each CDR3 is given with its conserved first and last residue. D genes are given only for firm matches. Rows may omit the clone size; those that give it use once, few, many or a size class.

DNA,CDR3,J,size,V,D
TGTGCCAGCACCAGGACTAGCGGGGTCGAGACCCAGTACTTC,CASTRTSGVETQYF,TRBJ2-5,many,TRBV7-2,TRBD2
TGTGCCAGCAGTTACAGGGACCGGGCTCACCCTGAAGCTTTCTTT,CASSYRDRAHPEAFF,TRBJ1-1,.,TRBV6-5,.
TGTGCCAGCAGCTTAGTCTCCAGGAAGACAACTAATGAAAAACTGTTTTTT,CASSLVSRKTTNEKLFF,TRBJ1-4,few,TRBV7-6,.
TGTGCCAGCGGGCAGGTTCTAGATACGCAGTATTTT,CASGQVLDTQYF,TRBJ2-3,few,TRBV12-3/TRBV12-4,.
TGTGCCAGCAGGACCCCCTCCTACAATGAGCAGTTCTTC,CASRTPSYNEQFF,TRBJ2-1,.,TRBV7-8,.
TGCGCCAGCAGCTTGGCAGCGACAGGGGTCGGGGATGAAAAACTGTTTTTT,CASSLAATGVGDEKLFF,TRBJ1-4,few,TRBV5-1,TRBD1
TGTGCCAGCAGCTTGGAATCGGGCAAGGGCTACGAGCAGTACTTC,CASSLESGKGYEQYF,TRBJ2-7,few,TRBV5-5,.
TGTGCCAGCAGCCAAGACGGGACATCTATATACAATGAGCAGTTCTTC,CASSQDGTSIYNEQFF,TRBJ2-1,.,TRBV3-1,.
TGCGCCAGCAGCCAAGAACGGGACAGGGCCTTTTCCTTTAATTCACCCCTCCACTTT,CASSQERDRAFSFNSPLHF,TRBJ1-6,.,TRBV4-1,TRBD1
TGTGCCAGCAGTCCCCGACAGGGATTGGTTTCACCCCTCCACTTT,CASSPRQGLVSPLHF,TRBJ1-6,few,TRBV27,TRBD1
TGTGCCAGCAGGCGAACGACGGTGAGCTCCTATAATTCACCCCTCCACTTT,CASRRTTVSSYNSPLHF,TRBJ1-6,many,TRBV7-9,.
TGCGCCAGCAGCCTATGGACAAACGCGGACTATGGCTACACCTTC,CASSLWTNADYGYTF,TRBJ1-2,few,TRBV5-1,.
TGTGCTAGTGGTTTGGACGGGACAGTCAATGAAAAACTGTTTTTT,CASGLDGTVNEKLFF,TRBJ1-4,.,TRBV12-5,TRBD1
TGTGCCAGCAGCTGGGCTGCTAGCGGAAGCTCCTACAATGAGCAGTTCTTC,CASSWAASGSSYNEQFF,TRBJ2-1,.,TRBV7-3,TRBD2
TGTGCCAGCAGTGAAGCGGTGGGTGAGGATGAGCAGTTCTTC,CASSEAVGEDEQFF,TRBJ2-1,few,TRBV6-1,.
TGTGCCAGCAGGACAGGGGCTGATTACTATGGCTACACCTTC,CASRTGADYYGYTF,TRBJ1-2,many,TRBV7-2,TRBD1
TGTGCCAGTAGTACTTCAGGGGGCCCTTTCGGCGATTATAATGAAAAACTGTTTTTT,CASSTSGGPFGDYNEKLFF,TRBJ1-4,once,TRBV19,TRBD1
TGTGCCAGCAGCATGGGGACTAGCGGGGGGAGAAATGAGCAGTTCTTC,CASSMGTSGGRNEQFF,TRBJ2-1,.,TRBV9,TRBD2
TGTGCCAGCAGTGAAGTGGTAGCGGGGGCCTACGAGCAGTACTTC,CASSEVVAGAYEQYF,TRBJ2-7,few,TRBV6-1,TRBD2
TGTGCCAGCAGCCTCGGGACTCCCCCCCTAGGCAGGGAGCTGTTTTTT,CASSLGTPPLGRELFF,TRBJ2-2,.,TRBV6-5,.